This T cell receptor (beta chain) was retrieved from a study of blood T cell repertoires in COVID-19. Study as a whole: COVID-19 samples from acute and convalescent phases originated in the United States, Italy and Spain. In each case, the material was cDNA or gDNA derived from T cells, B-cell-depleted T cells, or PBMCs.

Produced via immunoSEQ multiplex PCR; TCRdb's table is partial and in-frame only. The data contain about 150,000 clones, roughly 86% of them seen just once; the ten biggest clones take up around 15%. CDR1 is LNHDA, CDR2 SQIVND, per germline (reference sequence). The CDR3 is 13 amino acids. Trimming removed 1 base at V and 1 base at J, with 4 bases between. The chain links TRBV19 to TRBJ2-5; D is undetermined. Specimen: peripheral blood. This sequence originates from a human donor with acute or convalescent COVID-19. The donor label of this sample is uncertain. In DNA, the CDR3 is TGTGCCAGTAGTATAGGGGCCCAAGAGACCCAGTACTTC. The encoded protein is CASSIGAQETQYF.